This T cell receptor beta chain was captured by sequencing in a study of T-cell reconstitution after alpha-beta-depleted transplantation in children. Study outcomes and limitations: By about two months after transplant, alpha-beta T cells reportedly arose from several hundred graft clones that had expanded. One year post-transplant, T-cell counts and diversity were largely derived from T cells produced anew. Some patients showed high day-60 TCRbeta diversity, which derived from surviving recipient T cells and thymic progenitors.

J was trimmed by 5 bases and V by 5 bases; bases with no gene match: 7. There are 14 residues in the CDR3. The germline CDR1 and CDR2 sequences are SGHTA and FQGNSA. The TCRbeta library was prepared with unique molecular identifiers. TCRdb ran MiXCR on the PCR reads and lists one entry per CDR3 protein. The data contain 95,000 to 120,000 distinct CDR3 sequences, about 6% of them singletons. In its sample, this clonotype was seen many times. The antigen remains unidentified. J is TRBJ1-2 and V is TRBV7-2, with TRBD1 matching 8 bases. This specimen consisted of PBMCs, mostly from graft donor cells, obtained 360 days after TCRalphabeta/CD19-depleted stem cell transplant. This clonotype was sampled from a male patient between 2 and 10 years old who had a stem cell transplant for acute lymphoblastic leukemia, so the T cells may come from the graft donor. In DNA, the CDR3 is TGTGCCAGCAGCCCAAGGACAGGGTTTTATGGCTACACCTTC. Translation: CASSPRTGFYGYTF.